The rows below give T cell receptor beta chains drawn from one sample of a study of blood T cell repertoires in COVID-19. Sequenced by immunoSEQ multiplex PCR; TCRdb stores in-frame clones only, minus some. The table lists tens of thousands of clones, around 90% of them singletons. Sequences were obtained from peripheral blood. These receptors were collected from a man aged 65-85 years with active COVID-19. Both conserved end residues are part of each CDR3. D genes are given only for firm matches. Only some rows state a clone size, as once, few, many or a class for expanded clones.

d_call j_call v_call clone_size cdr3_aa cdr3_nt
TRBD2 TRBJ2-2 TRBV7-3 - CASSLNLRGGTGELFF TGTGCCAGCAGCTTAAATCTGCGGGGGGGCACCGGGGAGCTGTTTTTT
- TRBJ1-2 TRBV10-3 - CAISATGPTSYGYTF TGTGCCATCAGTGCTACTGGGCCGACGAGCTATGGCTACACCTTC
TRBD2 TRBJ2-1 TRBV10-3 - CAISGRAGGNNEQFF TGTGCCATCAGTGGCCGGGCGGGGGGCAACAATGAGCAGTTCTTC
- TRBJ2-5 TRBV18 - CASSPNRQETQYF TGTGCCAGCTCACCCAACAGGCAAGAGACCCAGTACTTC
TRBD2 TRBJ2-1 TRBV6-6 - CASSHPRSLAGDNEQFF TGTGCCAGCAGTCATCCCAGGTCACTAGCGGGGGACAATGAGCAGTTCTTC
- TRBJ1-6 TRBV28 - CASKSSSYNSPLHF TGTGCCAGCAAGAGTAGCTCCTATAATTCACCCCTCCACTTT
- TRBJ1-1 TRBV4-2 once CASSQDRYSNTEAFF TGTGCCAGCAGCCAAGACAGGTATTCGAACACTGAAGCTTTCTTT
- TRBJ1-6 TRBV10-1 - CAGQGEDSPLHF TGCGCCGGTCAGGGTGAGGATTCACCCCTCCACTTT
TRBD1 TRBJ2-5 TRBV6-2/TRBV6-3 - CASSTGGQTQYF TGTGCCAGCAGCACAGGGGGTCAGACCCAGTACTTC
TRBD2 TRBJ2-5 TRBV5-6 - CASSFRLAGGAETQYF TGTGCCAGCAGCTTCAGACTAGCGGGGGGGGCGGAGACCCAGTACTTC
TRBD1 TRBJ2-1 TRBV7-2 - CASSLERTGKNEQFF TGTGCCAGCAGCTTAGAGAGGACAGGGAAGAATGAGCAGTTCTTC
TRBD1 TRBJ2-3 TRBV6-5 - CASRRQGTSTDTQYF TGTGCCAGCAGGCGACAGGGAACAAGCACAGATACGCAGTATTTT
TRBD1 TRBJ1-2 TRBV11-2 - CASSLQGALANYGYTF TGTGCCAGCAGCTTGCAGGGGGCGTTAGCTAACTATGGCTACACCTTC
TRBD2 TRBJ2-1 TRBV10-3 - CATGAGLAVNEQFF TGTGCCACGGGAGCAGGCCTAGCGGTCAATGAGCAGTTCTTC
- TRBJ1-1 TRBV25-1 once CASRGDRTEAFF TGTGCCAGCAGGGGAGACCGGACTGAAGCTTTCTTT
- TRBJ2-5 TRBV19 once CASSIIAGGQETQYF TGTGCCAGTAGTATTATCGCCGGCGGGCAAGAGACCCAGTACTTC
- TRBJ2-3 TRBV18 once CASRWGPEGTDTQYF TGTGCCAGCCGCTGGGGGCCAGAGGGGACAGATACGCAGTATTTT
- TRBJ1-1 TRBV4-2 once CASSPRIESDTEAFF TGTGCCAGCAGCCCTCGAATTGAGTCGGACACTGAAGCTTTCTTT
- TRBJ1-4 TRBV4-1 - CASSRAGSTNEKLFF TGCGCCAGCAGCCGGGCGGGCTCAACTAATGAAAAACTGTTTTTT
- TRBJ1-6 TRBV6-5 once CASSQSSSYNSPLHF TGTGCCAGCAGTCAATCTAGCTCCTATAATTCACCCCTCCACTTT
- TRBJ2-5 TRBV5-8 - CASRLGQQETQYF TGTGCCAGCAGACTGGGACAACAAGAGACCCAGTACTTC
- TRBJ1-1 TRBV6-6 - CASSSQGWNTEAFF TGTGCCAGCAGCTCACAGGGTTGGAACACTGAAGCTTTCTTT
- TRBJ2-1 TRBV20-1 - CSARDLGGQFF TGCAGTGCTAGAGATCTGGGGGGGCAGTTCTTC
- TRBJ2-4 TRBV12-5 - CASGLGQQAKNIQYF TGTGCTAGTGGTTTGGGACAGCAAGCCAAAAACATTCAGTACTTC
- TRBJ2-7 TRBV5-6 - CASRRSSVGAYEQYF TGTGCCAGCCGCCGTTCGTCCGTCGGGGCCTACGAGCAGTACTTC
TRBD1 TRBJ1-2 TRBV7-2 - CASSPGTGRKGYTF TGTGCCAGCAGCCCCGGGACAGGGCGCAAGGGCTACACCTTC
TRBD1 TRBJ2-3 TRBV7-2 - CASSSTGGAGTDTQYF TGTGCCAGCAGCTCCACAGGGGGCGCTGGCACAGATACGCAGTATTTT
TRBD2 TRBJ2-1 TRBV24-1 - CATSVTGTSGGRSYNEQFF TGTGCCACCAGTGTCACCGGGACTAGCGGGGGGCGCTCCTACAATGAGCAGTTCTTC
TRBD1 TRBJ1-1 TRBV19 - CASSTTTGMGTEAFF TGTGCCAGTAGTACTACGACAGGGATGGGTACTGAAGCTTTCTTT